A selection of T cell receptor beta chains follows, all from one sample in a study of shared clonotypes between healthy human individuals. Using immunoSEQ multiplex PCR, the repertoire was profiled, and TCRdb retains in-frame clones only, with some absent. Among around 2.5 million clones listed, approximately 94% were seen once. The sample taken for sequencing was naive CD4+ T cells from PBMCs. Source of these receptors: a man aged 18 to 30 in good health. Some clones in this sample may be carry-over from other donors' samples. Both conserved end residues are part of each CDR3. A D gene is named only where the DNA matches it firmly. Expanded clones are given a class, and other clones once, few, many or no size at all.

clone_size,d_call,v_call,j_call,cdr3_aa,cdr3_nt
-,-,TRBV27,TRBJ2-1,CASSSYGIQAEQFF,TGTGCCAGCAGTTCGTACGGGATCCAGGCTGAGCAGTTCTTC
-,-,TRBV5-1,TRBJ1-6,CASSLYAGNSPLHF,TGCGCCAGCAGCTTGTACGCAGGGAATTCACCCCTCCACTTT
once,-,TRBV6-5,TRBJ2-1,CASIPPWGSGNEQFF,TGTGCCAGCATCCCTCCGTGGGGATCGGGCAATGAGCAGTTCTTC
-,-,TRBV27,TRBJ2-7,CASSFNFRRHEQYF,TGTGCCAGCAGTTTTAACTTCCGACGCCACGAGCAGTACTTC
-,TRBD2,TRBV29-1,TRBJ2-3,CSVDGGEDTQYF,TGCAGCGTTGATGGGGGGGAGGATACGCAGTATTTT
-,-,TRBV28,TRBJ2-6,CASSLVSGANVLTF,TGTGCCAGCAGCCTCGTGTCTGGGGCCAACGTCCTGACTTTC
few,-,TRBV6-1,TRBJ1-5,CASRDANQPQHF,TGTGCCAGCAGGGATGCGAATCAGCCCCAGCATTTT
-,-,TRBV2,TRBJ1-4,CASKTDLQRGEKLFF,TGTGCCAGCAAAACAGACCTTCAACGGGGCGAAAAACTGTTTTTT
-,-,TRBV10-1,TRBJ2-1,CASSESTRGEQFF,TGCGCCAGCAGTGAGTCGACTCGAGGGGAGCAGTTCTTC
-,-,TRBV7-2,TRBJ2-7,CASSRRGSTYEQYF,TGTGCCAGCAGCCGTCGGGGGTCAACCTACGAGCAGTACTTC
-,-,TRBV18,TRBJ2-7,CASSAEPAEQYF,TGTGCCAGCTCAGCGGAGCCCGCCGAGCAGTACTTC
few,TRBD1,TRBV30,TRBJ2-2,CAWSVWDRDAGELFF,TGTGCCTGGAGTGTTTGGGACAGGGACGCCGGGGAGCTGTTTTTT
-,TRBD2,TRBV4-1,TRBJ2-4,CASSSLSSGMPGRNIQYF,TGCGCCAGCAGCTCCCTCTCTAGCGGGATGCCGGGGAGAAACATTCAGTACTTC
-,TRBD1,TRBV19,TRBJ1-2,CASSTPPRGPGYGYTF,TGTGCCAGTAGTACCCCACCCAGGGGGCCCGGCTATGGCTACACCTTC
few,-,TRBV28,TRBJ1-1,CASSRDRNTEAFF,TGTGCCAGCAGTAGGGACCGCAACACTGAAGCTTTCTTT
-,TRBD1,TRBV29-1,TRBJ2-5,CSVHTGAETQYF,TGCAGCGTCCACACAGGGGCCGAGACCCAGTACTTC
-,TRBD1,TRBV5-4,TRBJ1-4,CASSSGDRAANEKLFF,TGTGCCAGCAGCTCCGGGGACAGGGCAGCTAATGAAAAACTGTTTTTT
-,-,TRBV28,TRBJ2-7,CASSLTPTLAYEQYF,TGTGCCAGCAGTTTGACCCCCACTTTGGCCTACGAGCAGTACTTC
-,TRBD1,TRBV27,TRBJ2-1,CASRYGTASYNEQFF,TGTGCCAGCAGGTATGGGACAGCTTCCTACAATGAGCAGTTCTTC
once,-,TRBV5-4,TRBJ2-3,CASSLTGLGADTQYF,TGTGCCAGCAGCTTGACGGGGTTGGGGGCAGATACGCAGTATTTT
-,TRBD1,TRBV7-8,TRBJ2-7,CASSRRGTGDYEQYF,TGTGCCAGCAGCCGAAGGGGGACAGGGGATTACGAGCAGTACTTC
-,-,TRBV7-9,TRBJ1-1,CASSSPPNTEAFF,TGTGCCAGCAGCTCCCCGCCAAACACTGAAGCTTTCTTT
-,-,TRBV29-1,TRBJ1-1,CSVDSRGFTEAFF,TGCAGCGTTGACTCTCGCGGGTTCACTGAAGCTTTCTTT
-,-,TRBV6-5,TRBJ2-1,CATTSEIYNEQFF,TGTGCGACGACTAGTGAGATCTACAATGAGCAGTTCTTC
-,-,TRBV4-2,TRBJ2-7,CASSRTWGDSYEQYF,TGTGCCAGCAGCCGAACCTGGGGGGATTCCTACGAGCAGTACTTC